These 19 T cell receptor beta chains came from one sample sequenced in a study of CD8+ T cells in alopecia areata. Treatment reported: oral pan-JAK inhibitor, 5-10 mg twice daily. Extraction and reverse transcription of RNA yielded cDNA as the sequencing template. Data came from immunoSEQ multiplex PCR; TCRdb stores just in-frame clones and leaves some out. Among about 300,000 clones listed, roughly 60% were seen once. The sequenced sample was CD4+ T cells sorted from blood, obtained at week 24, from a patient treated with tofacitinib. These receptor sequences come from a human donor with alopecia areata.

V is TRBV15 and J is TRBJ1-6; D ambiguous. Trimming stripped 3 bases from V and 12 bases from J, with 9 bases between. In germline, CDR1 is LNHNV, CDR2 YYDKDF (reference sequence). CDR3 length equals 12 residues. In DNA form, the CDR3 reads TGTGCCACCAGCAGCGGGCGGAAACCCCTCCACTTT. It specifies CATSSGRKPLHF.

A note on this clone: The same CDR3 arises from other DNA sequences in this sample as well. The chain couples TRBV9 to TRBJ2-1; no clear D gene. Trimming removed 2 bases from V and 4 bases from J, with 4 bases in between. The germline V gene has CDR1 SGDLS and CDR2 YYNGEE. The CDR3 has 12 residues. The CDR3 DNA sequence: TGTGCCAGCAGCGTGGGTTACAATGAGCAGTTCTTC. This sequence encodes CASSVGYNEQFF.

This chain uses TRBV10-3 with TRBJ2-3, with 7 nucleotides matching TRBD2. Germline-derived CDR1 and CDR2 are ENHRY and SYGVKD. The CDR3 is 17 residues long. J lost 4 bases, V lost 6 bases, and 16 bases had no gene match. The CDR3 protein is CAISRLAAAGSPDTQYF. CDR3 DNA sequence: TGTGCCATCAGCCGACTAGCTGCGGCGGGGAGCCCAGATACGCAGTATTTT.

V gene TRBV4-1 combines with J gene TRBJ2-1; D unclear. The CDR3 is made up of 12 amino acids. Germline assignment: CDR1 MGHRA and CDR2 YSYEKL. Trimming removed 3 bases from V and 9 bases from J, with 9 bases in between. The CDR3 here is CASSHVNGEQFF. The CDR3 nucleotides are TGCGCCAGCAGCCATGTCAACGGTGAGCAGTTCTTC.

This rearrangement joins TRBV6-5 to TRBJ2-1; D remains unclear. V dropped 6 bases and J dropped 2 bases, with 8 bases sitting between them. This CDR3 has 13 residues. Germline values: CDR1 MNHEY, CDR2 SVGAGI. The CDR3 coding sequence is TGTGCCAGCAGCCAGATGGCCTACAATGAGCAGTTCTTC. Translating it yields CASSQMAYNEQFF.

This clone was seen a few times. V is TRBV4-2 and J is TRBJ2-2; TRBD2 matches at 9 bases. There are 16 residues in the CDR3. Per the germline V gene, CDR1 is LGHNA and CDR2 is YNFKEQ. The V and J ends lost 1 base and 4 bases, in that order; junction bases with no gene match: 4. CDR3 sequence (DNA): TGTGCCAGCAGCCAAGTTCGAGCGGGGGGCACCGGGGAGCTGTTTTTT. This translates into CASSQVRAGGTGELFF.

The chain couples TRBV6-6 to TRBJ2-3; 12 bases map to TRBD2. Germline CDR1 MNHNY, CDR2 SVGAGI (reference sequence). The CDR3 loop spans 15 amino acids. The junction had 13 bases not matched to a gene; V was cut back by 5 bases and J by 13 bases. CDR3 protein: CASSDLAGGSGVEYF. CDR3 sequence (DNA): TGTGCCAGCAGTGACCTAGCGGGGGGGAGTGGCGTTGAGTATTTT.

The chain links TRBV7-9 to TRBJ2-1, with D unresolved. The germline V gene has CDR1 SEHNR and CDR2 FQNEAQ (reference sequence). This CDR3 has 15 amino acids. The V and J ends lost 1 base and 7 bases respectively, with 14 bases between them. The CDR3 sequence: CASSLVNPSVNEQFF. CDR3 nucleotides: TGTGCCAGCAGCTTAGTGAACCCCAGCGTGAATGAGCAGTTCTTC.

The V gene is TRBV25-1, the J gene TRBJ1-2; TRBD1 matches at 9 bases. CDR1 and CDR2 (germline): MGHDK, SYGVNS. V dropped 1 base and J dropped 6; count of bases not matched to a gene: 3. The CDR3 extends over 14 amino acids. CDR3 amino acids: CASSESGTGHGYTF. The DNA for the CDR3 is TGTGCCAGCAGTGAATCTGGGACAGGGCATGGCTACACCTTC.

The genes are TRBV27 and TRBJ2-3; possibly TRBD1 for D (5 bases). Germline-derived CDR1 and CDR2 are MNHEY and SMNVEV (reference sequence). Trimming pared 1 base from V and 6 bases from J, leaving 14 bases between. The CDR3 consists of 15 residues. In nucleotides, the CDR3 is TGTGCCAGCAGTTTATTTCTAGGGGTGTCGGATACGCAGTATTTT. Translation: CASSLFLGVSDTQYF.

This clone was seen a few times. The rearrangement joins TRBV19 to TRBJ1-1; tentative D call: TRBD1 (5 bases). V lost 8 bases to trimming and J lost 0 bases, with 10 bases between them. The germline gives CDR1 LNHDA, CDR2 SQIVND (reference sequence). The CDR3 extends over 13 amino acids. DNA of the CDR3: TGTGCCAGTGGATGGGGGGTGAACACTGAAGCTTTCTTT. This encodes CASGWGVNTEAFF. Complete variable domain (other parts from reference TRBV19 and TRBJ1-1): DGGITQSPKYLFRKEGQNVTLSCEQNLNHDAMYWYRQDPGQGLRLIYYSQIVNDFQKGDIAEGYSVSREKKESFPLTVTSAQKNPTAFYLCASGWGVNTEAFFGQGTRLTVV.

The chain recombines TRBV6-6 with TRBJ2-7, with D tentatively TRBD1 (5 bases). The V gene lost 0 bases and the J gene lost 3 bases, with 12 bases spanning the gap. The CDR3 is 15 residues long. In germline, CDR1 is MNHNY, CDR2 SVGAGI (reference sequence). CDR3: CASSYSLSQGYEQYF. The CDR3 coding sequence is TGTGCCAGCAGTTACTCGCTAAGCCAGGGCTACGAGCAGTACTTC.

The V call is TRBV25-1, the J call TRBJ2-3; 9 bases fit TRBD2. With 1 base clipped from V and 2 bases from J, the junction kept 4 bases outside the gene matches. Germline assignment: CDR1 MGHDK and CDR2 SYGVNS. The CDR3 runs to 16 residues. The CDR3 is CASSESASGATDTQYF. The CDR3 coding sequence is TGTGCCAGCAGTGAATCGGCTAGCGGGGCCACAGATACGCAGTATTTT.

This clone has a handful of counts. The chain is built from TRBV10-3 and TRBJ2-3; D ambiguous. V lost 8 bases, J lost 4 bases, and 16 bases lay in between. Germline values: CDR1 ENHRY, CDR2 SYGVKD. The CDR3 loop spans 14 amino acids. The CDR3 sequence is CAIPVASSADTQYF. The CDR3 region has the DNA TGTGCCATCCCGGTCGCCTCTTCGGCAGATACGCAGTATTTT.

This rearrangement joins TRBV2 to TRBJ1-6; 10 positions agree with TRBD1. This CDR3 spans 15 amino acids. Trimming took 6 bases from V and 6 from J; bases not matched to a gene: 5. CDR1 is SNHLY and CDR2 is FYNNEI in the germline V gene. CDR3 coding DNA: TGTGCCAGCAGCGGAAGGACAGGGGGTAATTCACCCCTCCACTTT. The encoded protein is CASSGRTGGNSPLHF.

The CDR3 nucleotides read TGTGCCAGCAGCCATCTACAGGGGGCTGGGGCCAACGTCCTGACTTTC. This encodes CASSHLQGAGANVLTF. The gene calls are TRBV14 and TRBJ2-6; 8 bases agree with TRBD1. V shed 3 bases, J shed 2 bases, and the junction held 3 bases outside the gene matches. This CDR3 contains 16 residues. Germline V gene lookup returns CDR1 SGHDN and CDR2 FVKESK.

V is TRBV29-1 and J is TRBJ2-2; a possible D gene is TRBD2 (5 bases). The CDR3 is 13 amino acids. Germline V gene sequence: CDR1 SQVTM, CDR2 ANQGSEA. Trimming cost V 4 bases and J 6 bases, with 12 bases left between them. CDR3 in DNA: TGCAGCGTTGGGGAACTGGGAGCCGGGGAGCTGTTTTTT. Translating it yields CSVGELGAGELFF.

The gene calls are TRBV29-1 and TRBJ1-1; tentatively, D is TRBD1 (5 bases). The germline CDR1 and CDR2 sequences are SQVTM and ANQGSEA. CDR3 length: 13 amino acids. V lost 7 bases to trimming and J lost 0 bases, with 12 bases between them. The CDR3 protein is CSGRGSLNTEAFF. CDR3 in DNA: TGCAGCGGAAGGGGCAGTCTGAACACTGAAGCTTTCTTT.

This chain uses TRBV4-3 with TRBJ2-3, with D tentatively TRBD1 or TRBD2 (5 bases each). CDR1 is LGHNA, CDR2 YSLEER, per germline. CDR3 length: 16 amino acids. Trimming pared 2 bases from V and 0 bases from J, leaving 12 bases between. The CDR3 protein is CASSQHPGTSTDTQYF. The CDR3 bases are TGCGCCAGCAGCCAACACCCTGGGACCAGCACAGATACGCAGTATTTT.